The clone carrying this T cell receptor (beta chain) has more than one count but fewer than ten. Its antigen is still unknown. The treatment denotes: oral pan-JAK inhibitor, 5-10 mg twice daily. Isolated RNA was reverse transcribed into cDNA used as the sequencing template. Method: immunoSEQ multiplex PCR; TCRdb's copy keeps in-frame clones and lacks some. The table lists fewer than 250,000 clones, about two fifths of them singletons. The data originate from a study of CD8+ T cells in alopecia areata. Study summary: Treated patients were dosed with oral tofacitinib, taking 5 to 10 mg twice daily. The study's findings and limits: Scalp and blood samples kept many expanded lesional clones throughout tofacitinib.

With 5 bases clipped from V and 5 bases from J, the junction kept 5 bases outside the gene matches. Germline V gives CDR1 MNHNS, CDR2 SASEGT. CDR3 length: 13 amino acids. The receptor comes from a human donor with alopecia areata. This chain connects TRBV6-1 to TRBJ1-2; 7 bases agree with TRBD1. Specimen: CD4+ T cells sorted from blood, collected between weeks 30 and 35, from a patient treated with tofacitinib. This CDR3 reads CASSRTGSYGYTF. The CDR3 DNA reads as TGTGCCAGCAGTCGGACAGGCTCTTATGGCTACACCTTC.